This is a list of T cell receptor beta chains from one sample in a study of OX40 agonist ivuxolimab in advanced cancers. The repertoire was sequenced with immunoSEQ multiplex PCR; TCRdb's copy has only in-frame clones and lacks some. The table shows 84,000 or so clones, with 85% to 95% occurring only once. The material was CD4+ or CD8+ T cells sorted from blood, obtained in a trial of the OX40 agonist ivuxolimab. These TCRs come from an adult with an advanced solid tumor such as melanoma, head and neck, liver or kidney cancer. CDR3s include the opening cysteine and the closing phenylalanine or tryptophan. A D gene is named only where the DNA matches it firmly. Only some rows state a clone size, as once, few, many or a class for expanded clones.

D gene	clone size	V gene	J gene	CDR3 DNA	CDR3 protein
TRBD1	.	TRBV5-1	TRBJ1-3	TGCGCCAGCAGCTTGGCCGGCACAGGGGGCCAGAACACCATATATTTT	CASSLAGTGGQNTIYF
.	.	TRBV6-1	TRBJ1-5	TGTGCCAGCAAAGGAGGGTTTGGCAATCAGCCCCAGCATTTT	CASKGGFGNQPQHF
.	.	TRBV7-8	TRBJ2-1	TGTGCCAGCAGCTTAGAGGCCAGGGCGGGCAATGAGCAGTTCTTC	CASSLEARAGNEQFF
TRBD2	.	TRBV5-4	TRBJ2-1	TGTGCCAGCAGCGTAGGCGGGGGGGCGGGGAATGAGCAGTTCTTC	CASSVGGGAGNEQFF
TRBD1	few	TRBV10-3	TRBJ1-5	TGTGCCAGCTCCCAGGGGGCTGGGCAGCCCCAGCATTTT	CASSQGAGQPQHF
.	once	TRBV21-1	TRBJ2-4	TGTGCCAGCATCCCCGGGACAGTGAACCTTAAAAACATTCAGTACTTC	CASIPGTVNLKNIQYF
TRBD1	.	TRBV6-6	TRBJ1-2	TGTGCCAGCAGTTCCCCACAGGGGTCGGCATCCGTCACCTTC	CASSSPQGSASVTF
.	.	TRBV30	TRBJ2-6	TGTGCCTGGACGAGGGGAGATGGGGCCAACGTCCTGACTTTC	CAWTRGDGANVLTF
.	.	TRBV5-1	TRBJ2-2	TGCGCCAGCAGCCCTAGTACGCGGACCAACACCGGGGAGCTGTTTTTT	CASSPSTRTNTGELFF
.	.	TRBV9	TRBJ2-1	TGTGCCAGCAGCGTAGGACCCGAATTCCTCAATGAGCAGTTCTTC	CASSVGPEFLNEQFF
.	.	TRBV10-3	TRBJ2-1	TGTGCCATCAGTGGGGACCAAAACTACAATGAGCAGTTCTTC	CAISGDQNYNEQFF
.	.	TRBV6-1	TRBJ1-2	TGTGCCAGCCGGGCGGTATATGGCTACACCTTC	CASRAVYGYTF
TRBD1	.	TRBV5-1	TRBJ2-6	TGCGCCAGCAGCTTAACAGGGGTCTCTGGGGCCAACGTCCTGACTTTC	CASSLTGVSGANVLTF
.	.	TRBV19	TRBJ2-7	TGTGCCAGTAGTATAGGGGTCGGTCGCTACGAGCAGTACTTC	CASSIGVGRYEQYF
.	.	TRBV29-1	TRBJ2-3	TGCAGCGTTAGCCAGCCTTCAACGCAGTATTTT	CSVSQPSTQYF
.	once	TRBV4-1	TRBJ1-3	TGCGCCGCTGGGACTGGAAACACCATATATTTT	CAAGTGNTIYF
.	.	TRBV4-1	TRBJ2-3	TGCGCCAGCAGCGAACCAGGGTTCCGGGACCACCGGCGGTATTTT	CASSEPGFRDHRRYF
TRBD1	.	TRBV28	TRBJ2-2	TGTGCCAGTCTCCCGGGACAGGGCGGGGAGCTGTTTTTT	CASLPGQGGELFF
.	.	TRBV10-3	TRBJ2-7	TGTGCCATCAGTGAGTCTATCCAGGTGGGGATTTTGCAGTACTTC	CAISESIQVGILQYF
.	.	TRBV5-1	TRBJ2-2	TGCGCCAGCAGCCGGGGACTGAACACCGGGGAGCTGTTTTTT	CASSRGLNTGELFF
.	.	TRBV28	TRBJ1-3	TGTGCCAGCAGTCAATATCCTTACAGGGCTGGAAACACCATATATTTT	CASSQYPYRAGNTIYF
TRBD1	.	TRBV27	TRBJ1-3	TGTGCCAGCAGTCTTGGGACAGGGGGCAATGGAAACACCATATATTTT	CASSLGTGGNGNTIYF